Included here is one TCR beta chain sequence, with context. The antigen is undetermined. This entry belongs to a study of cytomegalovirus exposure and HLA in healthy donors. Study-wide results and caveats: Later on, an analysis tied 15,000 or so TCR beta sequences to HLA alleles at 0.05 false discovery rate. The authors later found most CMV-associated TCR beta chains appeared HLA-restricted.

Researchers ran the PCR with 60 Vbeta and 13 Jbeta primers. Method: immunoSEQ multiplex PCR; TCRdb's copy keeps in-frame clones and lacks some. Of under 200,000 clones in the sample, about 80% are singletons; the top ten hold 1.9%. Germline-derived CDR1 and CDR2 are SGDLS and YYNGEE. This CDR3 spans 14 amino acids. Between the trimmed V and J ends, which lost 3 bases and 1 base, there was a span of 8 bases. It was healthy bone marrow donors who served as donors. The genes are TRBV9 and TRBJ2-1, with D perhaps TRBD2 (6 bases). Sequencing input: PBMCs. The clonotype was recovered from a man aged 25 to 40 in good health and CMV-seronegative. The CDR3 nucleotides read TGTGCCAGCAGCGAGAGCGGGTCCTACAATGAGCAGTTCTTC. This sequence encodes CASSESGSYNEQFF. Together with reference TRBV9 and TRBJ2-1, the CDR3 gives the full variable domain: DSGVTQTPKHLITATGQRVTLRCSPRSGDLSVYWYQQSLDQGLQFLIQYYNGEERAKGNILERFSAQQFPDLHSELNLSSLELGDSALYFCASSESGSYNEQFFGPGTRLTVL.